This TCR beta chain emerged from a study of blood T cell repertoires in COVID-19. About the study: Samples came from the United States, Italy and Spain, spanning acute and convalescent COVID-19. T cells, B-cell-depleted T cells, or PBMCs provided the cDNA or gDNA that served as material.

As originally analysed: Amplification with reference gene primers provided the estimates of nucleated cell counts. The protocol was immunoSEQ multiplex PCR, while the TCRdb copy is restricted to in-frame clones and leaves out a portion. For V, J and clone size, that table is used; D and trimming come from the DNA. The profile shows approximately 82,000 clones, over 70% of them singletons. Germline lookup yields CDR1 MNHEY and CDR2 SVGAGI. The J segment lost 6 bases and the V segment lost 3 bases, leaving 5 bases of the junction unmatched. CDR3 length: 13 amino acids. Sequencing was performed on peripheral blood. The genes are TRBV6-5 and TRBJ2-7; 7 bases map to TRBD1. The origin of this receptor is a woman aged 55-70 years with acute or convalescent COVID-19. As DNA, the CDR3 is TGTGCCAGCAGTTATCTATCAGGGGGCGAGCAGTACTTC. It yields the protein CASSYLSGGEQYF.